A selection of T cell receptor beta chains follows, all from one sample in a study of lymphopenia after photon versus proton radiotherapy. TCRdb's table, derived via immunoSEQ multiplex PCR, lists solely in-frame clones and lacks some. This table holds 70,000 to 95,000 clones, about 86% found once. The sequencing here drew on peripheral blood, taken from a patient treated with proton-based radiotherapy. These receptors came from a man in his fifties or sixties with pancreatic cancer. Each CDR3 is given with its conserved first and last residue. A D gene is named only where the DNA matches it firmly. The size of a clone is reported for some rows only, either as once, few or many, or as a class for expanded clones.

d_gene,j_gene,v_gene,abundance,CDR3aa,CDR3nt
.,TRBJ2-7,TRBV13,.,CASSLGVGREQYF,TGTGCCAGCAGCTTAGGCGTCGGGCGCGAGCAGTACTTC
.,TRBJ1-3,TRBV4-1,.,CASSQSWGNTIYF,TGCGCCAGCAGCCAAAGCTGGGGAAACACCATATATTTT
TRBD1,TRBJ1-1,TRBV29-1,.,CSVSQGADTEAFF,TGCAGCGTGTCGCAGGGGGCGGACACTGAAGCTTTCTTT
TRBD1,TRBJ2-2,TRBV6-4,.,CASSEGTGKTGELFF,TGTGCCAGCAGTGAGGGGACAGGGAAAACCGGGGAGCTGTTTTTT
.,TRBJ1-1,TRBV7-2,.,CASSLRVGATEAFF,TGTGCCAGCAGCTTAAGAGTTGGTGCCACTGAAGCTTTCTTT
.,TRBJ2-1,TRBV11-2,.,CASSINDEQFF,TGTGCCAGCAGCATAAACGATGAGCAGTTCTTC
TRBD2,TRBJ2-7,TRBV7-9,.,CASSFPSGNAYEQYF,TGTGCCAGCAGCTTCCCTAGCGGGAACGCCTACGAGCAGTACTTC
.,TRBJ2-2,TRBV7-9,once,CASIGGNTGELFF,TGTGCCAGCATCGGCGGGAACACCGGGGAGCTGTTTTTT
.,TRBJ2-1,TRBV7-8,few,CASSLLISENEQFF,TGTGCCAGCAGCCTATTAATTAGCGAAAATGAGCAGTTCTTC
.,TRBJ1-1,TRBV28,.,CASSFRGSTGTEAFF,TGTGCCAGCAGTTTTAGGGGCTCCACGGGCACTGAAGCTTTCTTT
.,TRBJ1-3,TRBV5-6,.,CASSLDLRNTIYF,TGTGCCAGCAGCTTGGACTTAAGAAACACCATATATTTT
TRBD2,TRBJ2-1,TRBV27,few,CATLLRLAGYNEQFF,TGTGCCACCCTCCTCCGACTAGCGGGATACAATGAGCAGTTCTTC
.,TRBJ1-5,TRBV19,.,CASIGGTAPQHF,TGTGCCAGTATTGGAGGGACGGCGCCCCAGCATTTT
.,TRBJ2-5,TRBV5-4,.,CASSLGPGAGETQYF,TGTGCCAGCAGCTTGGGTCCGGGGGCAGGAGAGACCCAGTACTTC
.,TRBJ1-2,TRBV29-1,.,CSVVRAGRYGYTF,TGCAGCGTTGTACGGGCAGGGCGGTATGGCTACACCTTC
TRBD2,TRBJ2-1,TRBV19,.,CASSPVAGLVDNEQFF,TGTGCCAGTAGTCCGGTAGCGGGTCTGGTAGACAATGAGCAGTTCTTC
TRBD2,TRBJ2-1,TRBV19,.,CASIGLAGVGEQFF,TGTGCCAGTATCGGACTAGCGGGAGTAGGGGAGCAGTTCTTC
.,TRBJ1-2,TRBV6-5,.,CASSYRGGYTF,TGTGCCAGCAGTTACAGGGGCGGCTACACCTTC
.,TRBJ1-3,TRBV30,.,CAFPLGDTIYF,TGTGCCTTCCCATTGGGGGACACCATATATTTT
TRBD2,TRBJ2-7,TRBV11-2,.,CASSRGVLGLVEQYF,TGTGCCAGCAGCCGGGGGGTCCTGGGGCTGGTCGAGCAGTACTTC
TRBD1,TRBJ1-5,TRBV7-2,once,CASSLQGGLINQPQHF,TGTGCCAGCAGCTTACAGGGGGGTTTGATAAATCAGCCCCAGCATTTT
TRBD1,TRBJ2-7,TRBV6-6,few,CATHGTDFYEQYF,TGTGCCACACACGGGACAGACTTCTACGAGCAGTACTTC
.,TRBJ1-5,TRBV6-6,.,CASSYDRRIQPQHF,TGTGCCAGCAGTTACGACAGACGCATTCAGCCCCAGCATTTT
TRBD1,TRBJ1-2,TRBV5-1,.,CASRAGTGENYGYTF,TGCGCCAGCAGGGCCGGGACAGGGGAGAACTATGGCTACACCTTC
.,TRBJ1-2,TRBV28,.,CASSLSIPPYGYTF,TGTGCCAGCAGTTTATCTATTCCCCCCTATGGCTACACCTTC
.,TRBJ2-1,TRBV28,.,CASAKEGKNNEQFF,TGTGCCAGCGCGAAGGAGGGAAAGAACAATGAGCAGTTCTTC
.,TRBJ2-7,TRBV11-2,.,CASSLESGNTYEQYF,TGTGCCAGCAGCTTAGAGTCAGGGAACACCTACGAGCAGTACTTC
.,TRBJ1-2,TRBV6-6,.,CASSPQAYGYTF,TGTGCCAGCAGTCCTCAGGCCTATGGCTACACCTTC
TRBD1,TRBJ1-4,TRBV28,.,CASSLGGQARNEKLFF,TGTGCCAGCAGTTTGGGCGGACAGGCCCGTAATGAAAAACTGTTTTTT
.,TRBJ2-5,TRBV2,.,CASQISRGSQETQYF,TGTGCCAGCCAGATATCAAGAGGCAGCCAAGAGACCCAGTACTTC
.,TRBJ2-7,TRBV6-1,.,CASSTVWEQYF,TGTGCCAGCAGTACCGTCTGGGAGCAGTACTTC
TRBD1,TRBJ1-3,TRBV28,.,CASSPPSRQGGNTIYF,TGTGCCAGCAGCCCCCCCTCACGACAGGGTGGAAACACCATATATTTT
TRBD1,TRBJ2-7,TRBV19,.,CASSTNDRVRRQYF,TGTGCCAGTAGTACAAACGACAGGGTGCGTAGGCAGTACTTC
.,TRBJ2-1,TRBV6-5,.,CASRRWEANNEQFF,TGTGCCAGCCGTAGGTGGGAGGCCAACAATGAGCAGTTCTTC
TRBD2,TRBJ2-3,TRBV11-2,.,CASESRSGRSTDTQYF,TGTGCCAGCGAATCTCGAAGCGGGAGGAGCACAGATACGCAGTATTTT
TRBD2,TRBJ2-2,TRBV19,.,CASQNSGSRETGELFF,TGTGCCAGTCAGAATAGCGGGAGTCGGGAAACCGGGGAGCTGTTTTTT
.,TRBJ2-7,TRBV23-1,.,CASSQFTDSYEQYF,TGCGCCAGCAGTCAATTTACAGATTCCTACGAGCAGTACTTC
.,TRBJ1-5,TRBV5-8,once,CASSYTPTGSAQNQPQHF,TGTGCCAGCAGCTACACGCCCACCGGGTCAGCACAAAATCAGCCCCAGCATTTT
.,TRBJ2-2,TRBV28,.,CASSLGTGELFF,TGTGCCAGCAGTTTAGGTACCGGGGAGCTGTTTTTT
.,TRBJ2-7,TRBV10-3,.,CAISNSGTGSYEQYF,TGTGCCATCAGTAACTCCGGGACCGGATCTTACGAGCAGTACTTC
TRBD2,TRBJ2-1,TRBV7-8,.,CASSVRLAGAGDEQFF,TGTGCCAGCAGCGTACGACTAGCGGGAGCGGGGGATGAGCAGTTCTTC
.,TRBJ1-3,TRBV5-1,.,CASSEASGNTIYF,TGCGCCAGCAGCGAAGCCTCTGGAAACACCATATATTTT
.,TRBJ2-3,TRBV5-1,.,CASSLASASTDTQYF,TGCGCCAGCAGCTTGGCGAGCGCTAGCACAGATACGCAGTATTTT
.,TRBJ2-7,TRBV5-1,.,CASSLGQGSYEQYF,TGCGCCAGCAGCTTAGGGCAGGGCTCCTACGAGCAGTACTTC
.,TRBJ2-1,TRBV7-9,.,CASSLIRNLMNVEQFF,TGTGCCAGCAGCTTAATCAGAAACCTAATGAATGTTGAGCAGTTCTTC
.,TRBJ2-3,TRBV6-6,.,CASSSHKSRQYF,TGTGCCAGCAGTTCTCACAAATCAAGGCAGTATTTT
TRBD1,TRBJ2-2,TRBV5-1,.,CASSVQGANTGELFF,TGCGCCAGCAGCGTACAGGGGGCGAACACCGGGGAGCTGTTTTTT
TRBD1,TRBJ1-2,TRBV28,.,CASRQGGPYGYTF,TGTGCCAGCAGACAGGGGGGACCCTATGGCTACACCTTC
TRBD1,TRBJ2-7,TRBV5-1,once,CASSFHRTGGREQYF,TGCGCCAGCAGCTTTCACAGGACAGGTGGGCGGGAGCAGTACTTC
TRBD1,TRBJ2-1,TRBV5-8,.,CASSRGQGKAIDEQFF,TGTGCCAGCAGCCGGGGACAGGGAAAGGCGATCGATGAGCAGTTCTTC
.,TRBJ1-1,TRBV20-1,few,CSGWKNTEAFF,TGCAGTGGGTGGAAGAACACTGAAGCTTTCTTT
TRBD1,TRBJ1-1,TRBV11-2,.,CASSSWTGGTEAFF,TGTGCCAGCAGCTCTTGGACAGGGGGCACTGAAGCTTTCTTT
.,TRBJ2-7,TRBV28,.,CASGGPYEQYF,TGTGCCAGCGGGGGACCCTACGAGCAGTACTTC
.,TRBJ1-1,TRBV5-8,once,CASSLGPGKYELGTEAFF,TGTGCCAGCAGCTTGGGTCCAGGAAAATATGAACTTGGCACTGAAGCTTTCTTT
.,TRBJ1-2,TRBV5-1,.,CASSFGQGSGYTF,TGCGCCAGCAGCTTCGGGCAGGGGAGTGGCTACACCTTC
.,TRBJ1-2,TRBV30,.,CAWRKGGYTF,TGTGCCTGGAGAAAAGGTGGCTACACCTTC
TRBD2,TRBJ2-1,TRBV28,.,CASNILPWTSGRGSGNEQFF,TGTGCCAGCAATATTCTCCCTTGGACTAGCGGGAGAGGAAGTGGCAATGAGCAGTTCTTC
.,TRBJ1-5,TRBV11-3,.,CASSLGQGANQPQHF,TGTGCCAGCAGCTTAGGTCAAGGGGCAAATCAGCCCCAGCATTTT